This T cell receptor (beta chain) was recorded in a study of blood T cells in healthy people across ages. The second PCR ran about 6 to 12 cycles with a sample-barcoded 5' primer and J-beta primers. Each cDNA molecule was tagged by a template-switch adaptor that had 12 random nucleotides. TCRdb independently ran MiXCR on the 5' RACE reads; one entry per CDR3 protein. The table includes some 880,000 distinct CDR3 sequences, 30% to 45% detected once. The CDR3 consists of 14 residues. Germline loops: CDR1 DFQATT, CDR2 SNEGSKA (reference sequence). The individuals who served as donors were healthy Caucasians living in Russia, aged about 6 to 100. The study, taken as a whole, reports: Roughly linear age-related decline in beta diversity appeared, significant by age around 40.

For this clonotype: Its specificity is not known. The junction departs from germline at one end; a sequencing error may be responsible.

The chain has TRBV20-1 and TRBJ2-1, with TRBD2 matching over 7 bases. Sample: blood. This sequence was found in a man aged 18 to 29 in good health. The CDR3 DNA is TGTAGTGCGGGAGAATCAGGAGAAAGCTACGAGCAGTTCTTC. Its translation is CSAGESGESYEQFF.